This TCR beta chain was sequenced in a study of blood T cells in healthy people across ages. Study-wide findings and caveats: PBMCs that were unsorted prevented a conclusive naive versus antigen-experienced comparison. Higher naive T cell percentage went strongly together with higher TCR beta diversity. Per million T cells, TCR beta diversity dropped roughly linearly as age increased.

This clonotype was seen a handful of times. Antigen unknown. Per the germline V gene, CDR1 is SGHRS and CDR2 is YFSETQ. The CDR3 consists of 15 residues. V shed 0 bases and J shed 0 bases, with 6 bases lying between them. Primed by a sample-barcoded 5' primer and a J-beta primer mix, a second PCR proceeded for about 6 to 11 cycles. Each cDNA molecule was tagged by a template-switch adaptor with 12 random nucleotides. TCRdb ran MiXCR on the 5' RACE reads and lists one entry per CDR3 protein. This repertoire shows roughly 2 million distinct CDR3 sequences, around half found once; its top ten account for approximately 2.1%.

This clonotype was sampled from a woman aged 40-49 years in good health. Sequenced input: blood. The chain links TRBV5-1 to TRBJ2-2, with D hard to call. The CDR3 here is CASSLAGPNTGELFF. Written as DNA, the CDR3 is TGCGCCAGCAGCTTGGCCGGACCGAACACCGGGGAGCTGTTTTTT.